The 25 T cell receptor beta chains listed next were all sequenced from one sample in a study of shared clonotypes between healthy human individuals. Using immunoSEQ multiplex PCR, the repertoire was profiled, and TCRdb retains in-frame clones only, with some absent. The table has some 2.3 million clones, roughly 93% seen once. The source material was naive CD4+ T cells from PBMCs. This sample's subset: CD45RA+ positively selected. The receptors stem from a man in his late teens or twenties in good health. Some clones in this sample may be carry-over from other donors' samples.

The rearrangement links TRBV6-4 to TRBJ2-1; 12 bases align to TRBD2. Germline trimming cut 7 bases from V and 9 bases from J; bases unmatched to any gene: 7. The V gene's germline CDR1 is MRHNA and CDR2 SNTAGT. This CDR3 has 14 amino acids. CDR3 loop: CASKRLAGVSEQFF. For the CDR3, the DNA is TGTGCCAGCAAACGACTAGCGGGAGTGAGTGAGCAGTTCTTC.

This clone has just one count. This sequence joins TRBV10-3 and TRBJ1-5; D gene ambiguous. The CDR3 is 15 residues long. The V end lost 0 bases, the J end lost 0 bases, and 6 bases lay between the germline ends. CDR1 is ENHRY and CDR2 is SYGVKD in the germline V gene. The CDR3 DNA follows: TGTGCCATCAGTGAGTCGGAGTATAGCAATCAGCCCCAGCATTTT. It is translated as CAISESEYSNQPQHF.

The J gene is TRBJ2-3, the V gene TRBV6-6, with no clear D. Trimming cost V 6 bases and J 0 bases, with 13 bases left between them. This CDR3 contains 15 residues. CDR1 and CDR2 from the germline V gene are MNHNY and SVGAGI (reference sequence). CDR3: CASSPLLISTDTQYF. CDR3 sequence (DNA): TGTGCCAGCAGCCCCCTTCTGATCAGCACAGATACGCAGTATTTT.

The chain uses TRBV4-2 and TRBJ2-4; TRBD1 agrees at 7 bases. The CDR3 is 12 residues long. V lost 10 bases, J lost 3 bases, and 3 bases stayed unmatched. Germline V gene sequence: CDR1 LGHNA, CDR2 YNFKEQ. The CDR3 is CATGTDKNIQYF. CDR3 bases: TGTGCCACCGGGACAGACAAAAACATTCAGTACTTC.

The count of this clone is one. The CDR3 spells CASSEDRGVDEQYF. For the CDR3, the DNA is TGTGCCAGCAGTGAAGACAGGGGGGTCGACGAGCAGTACTTC. The rearrangement joins TRBV6-1 to TRBJ2-7; 8 bases align to TRBD1. Trimming took 1 base from V and 5 from J; bases not matched to a gene: 4. Germline lookup yields CDR1 MNHNS and CDR2 SASEGT. This CDR3 is 14 amino acids long.

The CDR3 DNA reads as TGTGCCACCAGCAGAGGGGAACTAGCGGGAGGGGGCAATGAGCAGTTCTTC. It specifies CATSRGELAGGGNEQFF. The chain is built from TRBV15 and TRBJ2-1, with 13 bases aligning to TRBD2. Germline CDR1 LNHNV, CDR2 YYDKDF (reference sequence). The trim removed 1 base at V and 6 bases at J, leaving 6 bases unmatched. The CDR3 has 17 amino acids. Combining the CDR3 with reference TRBV15 and TRBJ2-1 gives the whole variable domain DAMVIQNPRYQVTQFGKPVTLSCSQTLNHNVMYWYQQKSSQAPKLLFHYYDKDFNNEADTPDNFQSRRPNTSFCFLDIRSPGLGDTAMYLCATSRGELAGGGNEQFFGPGTRLTVL.

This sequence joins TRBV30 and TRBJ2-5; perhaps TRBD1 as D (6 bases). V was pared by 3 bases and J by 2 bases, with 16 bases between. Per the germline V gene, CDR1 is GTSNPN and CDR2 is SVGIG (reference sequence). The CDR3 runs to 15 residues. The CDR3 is CAWSEGQSRQETQYF. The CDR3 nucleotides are TGTGCCTGGAGCGAAGGACAGTCCAGACAAGAGACCCAGTACTTC.

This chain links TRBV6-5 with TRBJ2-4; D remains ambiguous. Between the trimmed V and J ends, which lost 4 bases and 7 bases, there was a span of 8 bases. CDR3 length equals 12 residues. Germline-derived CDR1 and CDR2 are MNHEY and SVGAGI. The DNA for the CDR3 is TGTGCCAGCAGTTCTAGATGGAACATTCAGTACTTC. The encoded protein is CASSSRWNIQYF.

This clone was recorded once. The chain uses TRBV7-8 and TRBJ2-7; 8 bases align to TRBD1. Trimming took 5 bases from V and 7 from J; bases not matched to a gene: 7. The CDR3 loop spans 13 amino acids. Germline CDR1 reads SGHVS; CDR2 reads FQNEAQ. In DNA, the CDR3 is TGTGCCAGCAGCCCAGGGGGCAGGCTAGAGCAGTACTTC. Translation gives CASSPGGRLEQYF.

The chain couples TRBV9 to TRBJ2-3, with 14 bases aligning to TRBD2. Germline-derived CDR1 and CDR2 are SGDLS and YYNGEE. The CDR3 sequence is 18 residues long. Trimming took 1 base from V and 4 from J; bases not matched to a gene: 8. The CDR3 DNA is TGTGCCAGCAGCGTAACGGGGACTAGCGGGAGTCAGGCAGATACGCAGTATTTT. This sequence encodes CASSVTGTSGSQADTQYF.

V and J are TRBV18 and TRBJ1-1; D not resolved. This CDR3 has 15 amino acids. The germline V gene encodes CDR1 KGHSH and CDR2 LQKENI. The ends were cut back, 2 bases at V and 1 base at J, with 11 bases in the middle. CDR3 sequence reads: CASSPREQWNTEAFF. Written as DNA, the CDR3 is TGTGCCAGCTCACCAAGGGAACAGTGGAACACTGAAGCTTTCTTT.

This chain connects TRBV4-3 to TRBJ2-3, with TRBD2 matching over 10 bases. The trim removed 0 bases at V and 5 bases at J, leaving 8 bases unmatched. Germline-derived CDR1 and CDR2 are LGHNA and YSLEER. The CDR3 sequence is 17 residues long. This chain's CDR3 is CASSQDGLAGVVDTQYF. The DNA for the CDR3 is TGCGCCAGCAGCCAAGATGGGCTAGCGGGAGTAGTAGATACGCAGTATTTT.

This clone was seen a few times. The CDR3 nucleotides are TGTGCCAGCAGCTATAGAGGCTATGGCTACACCTTC. As protein: CASSYRGYGYTF. This chain links TRBV7-9 with TRBJ1-2; D gene unclear. Germline V gene lookup returns CDR1 SEHNR and CDR2 FQNEAQ (reference sequence). V shed 4 bases and J shed 4 bases, with 7 bases lying between them. The CDR3 has 12 residues.

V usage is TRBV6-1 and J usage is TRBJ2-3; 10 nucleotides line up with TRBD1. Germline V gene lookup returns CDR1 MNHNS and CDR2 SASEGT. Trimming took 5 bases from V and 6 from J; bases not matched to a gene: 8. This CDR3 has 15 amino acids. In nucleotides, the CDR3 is TGTGCCAGCAGTTCGACAGGGGGCCTTGGGGATACGCAGTATTTT. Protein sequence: CASSSTGGLGDTQYF.

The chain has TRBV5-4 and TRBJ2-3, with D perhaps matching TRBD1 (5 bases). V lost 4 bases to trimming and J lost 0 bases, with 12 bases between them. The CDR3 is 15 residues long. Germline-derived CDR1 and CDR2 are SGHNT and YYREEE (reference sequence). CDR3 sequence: CASSPTVASTDTQYF. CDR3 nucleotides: TGTGCCAGCAGCCCGACAGTAGCTAGCACAGATACGCAGTATTTT.

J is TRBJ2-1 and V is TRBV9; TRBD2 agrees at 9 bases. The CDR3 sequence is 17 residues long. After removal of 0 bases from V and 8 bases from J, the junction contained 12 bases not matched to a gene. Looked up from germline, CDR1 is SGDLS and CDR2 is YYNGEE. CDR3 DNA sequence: TGTGCCAGCAGCGTAGCTTTGGCGGGAGGGCCATCGCATGAGCAGTTCTTC. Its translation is CASSVALAGGPSHEQFF.

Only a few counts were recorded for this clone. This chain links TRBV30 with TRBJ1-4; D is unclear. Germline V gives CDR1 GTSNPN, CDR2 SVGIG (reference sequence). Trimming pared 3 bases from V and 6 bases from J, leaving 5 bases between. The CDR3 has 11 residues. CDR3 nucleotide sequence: TGTGCCTGGAGGACGGATGAAAAACTGTTTTTT. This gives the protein CAWRTDEKLFF.

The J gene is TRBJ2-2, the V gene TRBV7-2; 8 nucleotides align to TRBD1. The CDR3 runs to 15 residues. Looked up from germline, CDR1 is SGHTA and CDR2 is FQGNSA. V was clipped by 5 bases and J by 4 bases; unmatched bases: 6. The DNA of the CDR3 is TGTGCCAGCAGCACCGTCAGGGGGCTCACCGGGGAGCTGTTTTTT. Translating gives CASSTVRGLTGELFF.

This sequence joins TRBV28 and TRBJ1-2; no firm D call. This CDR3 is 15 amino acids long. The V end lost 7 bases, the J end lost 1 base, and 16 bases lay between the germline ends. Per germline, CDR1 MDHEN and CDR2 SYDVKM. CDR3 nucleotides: TGTGCCAGCACAACGAGAGGGCGAGATAACTATGGCTACACCTTC. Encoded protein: CASTTRGRDNYGYTF.

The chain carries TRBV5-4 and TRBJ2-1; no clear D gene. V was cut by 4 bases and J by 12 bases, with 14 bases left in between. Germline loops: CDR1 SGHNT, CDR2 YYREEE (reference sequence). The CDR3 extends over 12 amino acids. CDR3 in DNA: TGTGCCAGCAGCCCGGACGGTTATGGGCAGTTCTTC. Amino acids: CASSPDGYGQFF. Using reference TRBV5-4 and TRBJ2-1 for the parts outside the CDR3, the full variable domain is ETGVTQSPTHLIKTRGQQVTLRCSSQSGHNTVSWYQQALGQGPQFIFQYYREEENGRGNFPPRFSGLQFPNYSSELNVNALELDDSALYLCASSPDGYGQFFGPGTRLTVL.

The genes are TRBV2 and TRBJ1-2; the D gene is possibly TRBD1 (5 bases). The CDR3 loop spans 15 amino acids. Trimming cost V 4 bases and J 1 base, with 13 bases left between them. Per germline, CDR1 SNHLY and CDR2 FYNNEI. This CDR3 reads CASSVLREINYGYTF. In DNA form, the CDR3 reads TGTGCCAGCAGTGTACTCAGGGAAATTAACTATGGCTACACCTTC. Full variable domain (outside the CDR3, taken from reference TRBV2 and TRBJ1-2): EPEVTQTPSHQVTQMGQEVILRCVPISNHLYFYWYRQILGQKVEFLVSFYNNEISEKSEIFDDQFSVERPDGSNFTLKIRSTKLEDSAMYFCASSVLREINYGYTFGSGTRLTVV.

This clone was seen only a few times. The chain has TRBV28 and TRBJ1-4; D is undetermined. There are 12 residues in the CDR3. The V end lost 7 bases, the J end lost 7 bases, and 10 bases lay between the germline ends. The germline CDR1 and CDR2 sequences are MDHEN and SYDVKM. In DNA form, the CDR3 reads TGTGCCAGCACGGGGATTCCTGAAAAACTGTTTTTT. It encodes CASTGIPEKLFF.

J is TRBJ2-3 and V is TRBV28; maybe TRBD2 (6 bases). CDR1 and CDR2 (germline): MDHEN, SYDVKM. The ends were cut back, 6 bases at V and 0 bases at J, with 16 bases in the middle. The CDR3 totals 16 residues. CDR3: CASRAWGETSTDTQYF. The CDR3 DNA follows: TGTGCCAGCAGGGCCTGGGGGGAAACTAGCACAGATACGCAGTATTTT.

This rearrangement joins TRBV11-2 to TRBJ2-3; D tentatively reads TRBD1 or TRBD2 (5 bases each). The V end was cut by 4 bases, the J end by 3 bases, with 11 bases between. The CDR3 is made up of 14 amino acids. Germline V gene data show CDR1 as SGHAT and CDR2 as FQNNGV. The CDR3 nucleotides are TGTGCCAGCAGCTGGGGACGGGGAACAGATACGCAGTATTTT. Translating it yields CASSWGRGTDTQYF.

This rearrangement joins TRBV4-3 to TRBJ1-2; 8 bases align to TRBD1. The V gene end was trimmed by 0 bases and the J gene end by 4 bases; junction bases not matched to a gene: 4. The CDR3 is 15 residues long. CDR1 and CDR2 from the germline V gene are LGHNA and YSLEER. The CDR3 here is CASSQDLTGAYGYTF. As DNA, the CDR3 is TGCGCCAGCAGCCAAGATCTGACAGGGGCCTATGGCTACACCTTC.